Listed here are 10 T cell receptor beta chains from one sample, sequenced in a study of regulatory T cells in long-lasting Graves disease. TCR beta libraries were built with iRepertoire HTBI primers and Arm-PCR of CDR3 regions. TCRdb fed the multiplex PCR reads into MiXCR, producing one record per CDR3 protein. The sample lists about 620,000 distinct CDR3 sequences, roughly 15% occurring once. Time point denoted: newly diagnosed GD, antithyroid drugs for less than 3 months. RNA isolated from PBMCs was used to make the TCR library. The same data also contributed to another study, on T cells in Graves' hyperthyroidism and ophthalmopathy.

Sequenced here: peripheral blood mononuclear cells (PBMCs), sampled at new diagnosis, from a patient treated with antithyroid drugs. All receptors come from a woman in her 30s with Graves disease.

This clonotype was picked up many times. The rearrangement uses TRBV27 and TRBJ1-6; the D gene is possibly TRBD1 (6 bases). Trimming left V 4 bases short and J 7 bases short, with 8 bases between. Germline V gene lookup returns CDR1 MNHEY and CDR2 SMNVEV (reference sequence). The CDR3 consists of 13 residues. CDR3 protein: CASSSRGNSPLHF. The CDR3 DNA sequence: TGTGCCAGCAGTTCCAGGGGAAATTCACCCCTCCACTTT.

This clonotype was detected many times. The rearrangement uses TRBV24-1 and TRBJ1-2; 8 nucleotides match TRBD1. The length of the CDR3 is 15 residues. The trim removed 4 bases at V and 5 bases at J, leaving 8 bases unmatched. Germline V lookup: CDR1 KGHDR, CDR2 SFDVKD. CDR3 in DNA: TGTGCCACCAGTGACCCAGGGGGCCTTTCATATGGCTACACCTTC. It is translated as CATSDPGGLSYGYTF.

The chain uses TRBV12-3 or TRBV12-4 and TRBJ2-3; D is uncertain. CDR3 length: 13 residues. V was shortened by 3 bases and J by 6 bases, with 10 bases between the two germline ends. The DNA for the CDR3 is TGTGCCAGCAGTTTGGGTCCAAAGGATACGCAGTATTTT. Its translation: CASSLGPKDTQYF.

The table lists this clonotype with many counts. This chain links TRBV28 with TRBJ1-1; maybe TRBD1 (6 bases). V dropped 10 bases and J dropped 4 bases, with 22 bases sitting between them. The CDR3 runs to 15 residues. The germline V gene has CDR1 MDHEN and CDR2 SYDVKM. The CDR3 spells CATSAPGARGTEAFF. In nucleotides, the CDR3 is TGTGCCACCTCAGCCCCGGGGGCTCGGGGCACTGAAGCTTTCTTT.

V usage is TRBV10-3 and J usage is TRBJ2-3; D may be TRBD2 (7 bases). CDR1 and CDR2 from the germline V gene are ENHRY and SYGVKD. The CDR3 totals 14 residues. The V gene lost 4 bases and the J gene lost 7 bases, with 15 bases spanning the gap. In DNA, the CDR3 is TGTGCCATCAGTGGACTAGGGGGGGGGAATACGCAGTATTTT. Its protein product is CAISGLGGGNTQYF.

This clonotype was recorded a few times. The rearrangement joins TRBV5-1 to TRBJ1-1; the D is unclear. Germline CDR1 is SGHRS and CDR2 is YFSETQ. This CDR3 spans 15 amino acids. V was clipped by 4 bases and J by 0 bases, with 13 bases between them. The chain's CDR3 is CASSPAILMNTEAFF. The CDR3 DNA reads as TGCGCCAGCAGCCCGGCAATACTCATGAACACTGAAGCTTTCTTT.

Remarks on this clonotype: Since a much larger clone is just one base distant, this may be a read error. As the CDR3 is not closed by the conserved phenylalanine or tryptophan, this likely results from a read error. The rearrangement links TRBV28 to TRBJ1-2, with a weak D call TRBD1 (5 bases). With 7 bases removed from V and 8 bases from J, the gap between germline ends came to 14 bases. The CDR3 consists of 12 residues. Germline V gene sequence: CDR1 MDHEN, CDR2 SYDVKM. The DNA for the CDR3 is TGTGCCAGCATAGGGGCCCGCCTAGGCTACACCCTC. Translation: CASIGARLGYTL.

This clonotype was seen many times. Its ends do not fully match the called genes, so a read error is possible. V usage is TRBV11-1 and J usage is TRBJ1-1; maybe TRBD1 (6 bases). The CDR3 has 13 amino acids. CDR1 SGHAT and CDR2 FQDESV come from the germline V gene (reference sequence). CDR3 in amino acids: CASKGQPNTEAFF. The DNA for the CDR3 is TGCGCCAGCAAAGGACAGCCGAACACTGAAGCTTTCTTT.

This clonotype showed up many times. The CDR3 here is CASKGGGRVTEAFF. CDR3 sequence (DNA): TGTGCCAGCAAGGGAGGGGGACGGGTCACTGAAGCTTTCTTT. The chain links TRBV12-3 or TRBV12-4 to TRBJ1-1; D is perhaps TRBD1 (6 bases). Trimming stripped 7 bases from V and 4 bases from J, with 16 bases between. This CDR3 is 14 amino acids long.

This clonotype was detected many times. The rearrangement joins TRBV7-2 to TRBJ2-1; the D is unclear. The V and J ends lost 7 bases and 0 bases respectively, with 19 bases between them. This CDR3 is built from 17 residues. Germline values: CDR1 SGHTA, CDR2 FQGNSA. The CDR3 DNA is TGTGCCAGCATCCGTAAGGCCAGCGTGGACTCCTACAATGAGCAGTTCTTC. Translation gives CASIRKASVDSYNEQFF.